The rows below give T cell receptor beta chains drawn from one sample of a study of post-analysis software for immune sequencing data. TCRdb re-analysed the PCR reads in MiXCR, keeping a single row per CDR3 protein. Found here are approximately 660,000 distinct CDR3 sequences, 55% to 60% of them singletons; the top ten hold around 10%. Sequenced material: blood. These receptors all stem from a girl between 2 and 10 years old with multiple sclerosis. CDR3s include the opening cysteine and the closing phenylalanine or tryptophan. The D gene is left open where the match is weak. Where a row states a size, it is once, few, many or the class of an expanded clone; other rows omit it.

j_call | clone_size | v_call | d_call | cdr3_nt | cdr3_aa
TRBJ1-1 | few | TRBV11-2 | TRBD1 | TGTGCCAGCAGCTTAGGGCAGGGGGACGGTGAAGCTTTCTTT | CASSLGQGDGEAFF
TRBJ2-2 | . | TRBV29-1 | . | TGCAGCGTTCGGGTGCAGAACACCGGGGAGCTGTTTTTT | CSVRVQNTGELFF
TRBJ2-7 | . | TRBV20-1 | . | TGCAGTGCTAGTACCAGGGGTCTATACGAGCAGTACTTC | CSASTRGLYEQYF
TRBJ2-5 | . | TRBV6-2/TRBV6-3 | TRBD2 | TGTGCCAGCAGCCGGGGGGGGCCCTCCCAAGAGACCCAGTACTTC | CASSRGGPSQETQYF
TRBJ1-1 | . | TRBV5-1 | TRBD1 | TGCGCCAGCAGCCCCTGGACAGGGCTGGCTTTCTTT | CASSPWTGLAFF
TRBJ1-2 | . | TRBV21-1 | . | TGTGCCAGCAGGCCTCAGGGGTACGGTTCTGGCTACACCTTC | CASRPQGYGSGYTF
TRBJ1-2 | few | TRBV29-1 | . | TGCAGCGTTGAGCCGGCGGCCCGAGAGGATGGCTACACCTTC | CSVEPAAREDGYTF
TRBJ2-1 | . | TRBV2 | TRBD2 | TGTGCCAGCAGGTCCGGGACGGGGGGGTACAATGAGCAGTTCTTC | CASRSGTGGYNEQFF
TRBJ2-7 | . | TRBV28 | TRBD1 | TGTGCCAGCAGTACCCCGGACAGGGGGTACGAGCAGTACTTC | CASSTPDRGYEQYF
TRBJ2-3 | . | TRBV7-2 | . | TGTGCCAGCAGCTCGCGGGCGCCGGGAGATACGCAGTATTTT | CASSSRAPGDTQYF
TRBJ2-1 | . | TRBV7-9 | . | TGTGCCAGCAGCTTCAGTCGGGGAGCATACAATGAGCAGTTCTTC | CASSFSRGAYNEQFF
TRBJ1-1 | once | TRBV12-3/TRBV12-4 | . | TGTGCCAGCAGGAGAGCGAACACTGAAGCTTTCTTT | CASRRANTEAFF
TRBJ2-5 | few | TRBV10-3 | . | TGTGCCATCAGTGCAGGGAGTCGGTCGGAGACCCAGTACTTC | CAISAGSRSETQYF
TRBJ2-7 | . | TRBV20-1 | TRBD2 | TGCAGTGCTAGGATACTAGCGGGAGTGAGCGAGCAGTACTTC | CSARILAGVSEQYF
TRBJ1-2 | few | TRBV28 | . | TGTGCCAGCAGTCCCTCGGGGTCCTATGGCTACACCTTC | CASSPSGSYGYTF
TRBJ2-2 | . | TRBV6-6 | TRBD2 | TGTGCCAGCCTCGGACTAGCGGGGTTCGGCACCGGGGAGCTGTTTTTT | CASLGLAGFGTGELFF
TRBJ2-6 | few | TRBV10-3 | . | TGTGCCATCAGTGAGCGGATGGGGACGGACTCTGGGGCCAACGTCCTGACTTTC | CAISERMGTDSGANVLTF
TRBJ2-7 | . | TRBV2 | . | TGTGCCAGCAGTGACCGGCGGAAAGGGGACTACGAGCAGTACTTC | CASSDRRKGDYEQYF
TRBJ2-5 | . | TRBV29-1 | TRBD2 | TGCAGCGTTGAAGATCGGGGGGAAGCCTACGGGCAGTACTTC | CSVEDRGEAYGQYF
TRBJ2-7 | few | TRBV24-1 | . | TGTGCCACCAGTGATTTCTTCCGGACCTACGAGCAGTACTTC | CATSDFFRTYEQYF
TRBJ2-7 | . | TRBV7-6 | TRBD2 | TGTGCCAGCAGCCTAAGTCCCCCGACTAGCGGGAGTATGTACGAGCAGTACTTC | CASSLSPPTSGSMYEQYF
TRBJ2-2 | . | TRBV3-1 | . | TGTGCCAGCAGCCCCTGGGACCGCGGTATCACCGGGGAGCTGTTTTTT | CASSPWDRGITGELFF
TRBJ2-1 | few | TRBV30 | . | TGTGCCTGGAGTGTACTTGGGCTCCTGGACTACAATGAGCAGTTCTTC | CAWSVLGLLDYNEQFF
TRBJ1-1 | . | TRBV6-5 | TRBD1 | TGTGCCAGCAGTTTGACCGGGACAGGGGGGACTGAAGCTTTCTTT | CASSLTGTGGTEAFF
TRBJ2-1 | . | TRBV6-6 | . | TGTGCCAGCAACTCAGGGGATGAGCAGTTCTTC | CASNSGDEQFF
TRBJ2-5 | . | TRBV5-1 | . | TGCGCCAGCAGAGCGAACCAAGAGACCCAGTACTTC | CASRANQETQYF
TRBJ2-7 | . | TRBV20-1 | TRBD2 | TGCAGTGCTAACCTAGCGGGAGGGCTTTTCTACGAGCAGTACTTC | CSANLAGGLFYEQYF